This record looks at one T cell receptor (beta chain) sequence and its context. V lost 9 bases to trimming and J lost 5 bases, with 11 bases between them. The germline CDR1 and CDR2 sequences are MNHNS and SASEGT. The CDR3 loop spans 11 amino acids. This specimen comes from a study of molecular identifiers for immune sequencing clone quantification. TCRdb analysed the PCR reads with MiXCR anew, one entry per CDR3 protein. This sample has around 480,000 distinct CDR3 sequences, with about 26% found just once. The chain recombines TRBV6-1 with TRBJ2-7; D may be TRBD1 (5 bases). The sequence was obtained from a human donor in good health. Some libraries in this study had Jurkat cell RNA spiked in. Material for sequencing was naive CD8+ T cells from blood, with Jurkat cell RNA spiked in. Indicated subset: FACS-sorted CD8+CD4-CCR7+CD45RA+ naive T cells. The CDR3 DNA reads as TGTGCCAGAAACAGGTCCCACGAGCAGTACTTC. Translation gives CARNRSHEQYF.